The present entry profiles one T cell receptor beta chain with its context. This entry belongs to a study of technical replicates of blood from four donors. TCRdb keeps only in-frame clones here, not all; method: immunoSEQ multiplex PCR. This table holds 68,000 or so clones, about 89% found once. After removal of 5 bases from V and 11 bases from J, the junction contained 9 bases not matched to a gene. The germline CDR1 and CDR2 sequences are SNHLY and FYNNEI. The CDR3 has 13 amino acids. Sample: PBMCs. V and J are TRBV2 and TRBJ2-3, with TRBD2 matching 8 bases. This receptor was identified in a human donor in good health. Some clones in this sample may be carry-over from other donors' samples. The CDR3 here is CASSPSPGGGQYF. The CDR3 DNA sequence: TGTGCCAGCAGTCCTAGCCCCGGGGGGGGGCAGTATTTT.